Only a few counts were recorded for the clone carrying this T cell receptor (beta chain). Regarding time point: neoterminal ileum biopsy at postoperative endoscopy, about 6 months after surgery. This sample is drawn from a study of T cell repertoires in ileal Crohn's disease. Profiling relied on immunoSEQ multiplex PCR, and the TCRdb table lists in-frame clones only, not all of them. Seen here are 55,000 to 65,000 clones, 85% to 90% observed once, and the top ten hold 2% to 2.5%. Trimming removed 8 bases at V and 7 bases at J, with 15 bases between. Germline assignment: CDR1 ENHRY and CDR2 SYGVKD. This CDR3 is built from 13 residues.

The rearrangement joins TRBV10-3 to TRBJ1-5; D is uncertain. This clonotype was obtained from an adult with Crohn's disease. Source material: ileal tissue. This CDR3 is CAICGGGDQPQHF. The CDR3 DNA is TGTGCCATCTGCGGTGGAGGAGACCAGCCCCAGCATTTT.